This T cell receptor (beta chain) appears in the sequencing data of a study of T cell changes during pregnancy in multiple sclerosis. Losses at the gene ends were 8 bases for V and 0 bases for J; bases not matched to a gene: 8. The CDR3 is 15 residues long. Germline loops: CDR1 SNHLY, CDR2 FYNNEI. Clones were read by immunoSEQ multiplex PCR, and TCRdb kept only the in-frame ones, dropping some. The sample yields under 75,000 clones, more than 85% seen once. V gene TRBV2 combines with J gene TRBJ2-7; 9 bases match TRBD2. The source is a female donor in good health, enrolled as a control in a pregnancy study. Sequenced material: peripheral blood, taken in the third trimester of pregnancy. The CDR3 here is CASHSGLAHSYEQYF. CDR3 nucleotide sequence: TGTGCCAGCCATTCCGGACTAGCGCACTCCTACGAGCAGTACTTC. Full variable domain (remainder filled in from reference TRBV2 and TRBJ2-7): EPEVTQTPSHQVTQMGQEVILRCVPISNHLYFYWYRQILGQKVEFLVSFYNNEISEKSEIFDDQFSVERPDGSNFTLKIRSTKLEDSAMYFCASHSGLAHSYEQYFGPGTRLTVT.